The 20 T cell receptor beta chains listed next were all sequenced from one sample in a study of read filtering for tumor transcriptome and immune sequencing. Molecular barcoded adaptors covering alpha/delta and beta/gamma chains were used on about 0.4 ug RNA. TCRdb passed the reads through MiXCR, listing each CDR3 protein once. Here the sample spans about 40,000 distinct CDR3 sequences, about an eighth being singletons. Input material: a population of CD138-negative cells sorted from bone marrow. These receptors were collected from a donor aged 40 or over with multiple myeloma.

This clonotype has only a few counts. The chain is built from TRBV23-1 and TRBJ2-5, with D possibly being TRBD1 or TRBD2 (5 bases each). TRBV23-1 is assigned to the ORF class and has an uncertain function. This CDR3 is built from 18 residues. V lost 2 bases to trimming and J lost 5 bases, with 24 bases between them. The CDR3 DNA reads TGCGCCAGCAGTCAACACCCGCACCGGGACGCCTGTTGGGAGACCCAGTACTTC. This gives the protein CASSQHPHRDACWETQYF.

Of note for this clonotype: It is likely a read error: a sequence one base away is far more abundant. The genes are TRBV7-3 and TRBJ2-3, with 10 bases identical to TRBD1. CDR1 and CDR2 from the germline V gene are SGHTA and FQGTGA. The CDR3 is made up of 14 amino acids. The CDR3 DNA is TGTGCCAGCAGCCCTGACAGGGGGCCAGATATGCAGTATTTT. It yields the protein CASSPDRGPDMQYF. Looking up the rest from reference TRBV7-3 and TRBJ2-3 gives the full variable domain: GAGVSQTPSNKVTEKGKYVELRCDPISGHTALYWYRQSLGQGPEFLIYFQGTGAADDSGLPNDRFFAVRPEGSVSTLKIQRTERGDSAVYLCASSPDRGPDMQYFGPGTRLTVL.

In its sample, this clonotype was seen many times. This chain uses TRBV7-9 with TRBJ2-1, with D possibly TRBD1 on 7 matching bases. The CDR3 runs to 16 residues. In germline, CDR1 is SEHNR, CDR2 FQNEAQ (reference sequence). V was shortened by 1 base and J by 1 base, with 11 bases between the two germline ends. CDR3 in amino acids: CASSLGRGLSYNEQFF. Here the CDR3 DNA reads TGTGCCAGCAGCTTAGGGAGGGGGCTGTCCTACAATGAGCAGTTCTTC.

A few counts support this clonotype. A clone one base away is much larger, so this may be a read error. The V and J genes are TRBV12-3 or TRBV12-4 and TRBJ2-2; no firm D call. The CDR3 spans 13 residues. V was trimmed by 9 bases and J by 1 base, leaving 9 bases between them. CDR3 sequence (DNA): TGTGCCAGTCGGGCGGAGAACACCGGGGAGCTGTTTTTT. Its translation is CASRAENTGELFF.

Notes on this clonotype: A far bigger clonotype differs at one base, so this is likely a read error. The V call is TRBV12-3 or TRBV12-4, the J call TRBJ2-7, with TRBD1 as a possible D gene (6 bases). The CDR3 contains 16 residues. The CDR3 bases are TGTGCCAGCAGTCGACGTGGGTCAGGGGCGAGCTACGGGCAGTACTTC. Amino acid sequence: CASSRRGSGASYGQYF.

A note on this clonotype: A read error may be the cause here, since a much bigger clone is one base away. The V call is TRBV5-1, the J call TRBJ2-3; D perhaps matches TRBD2 (5 bases). The germline V gene encodes CDR1 SGHRS and CDR2 YFSETQ. The CDR3 extends over 13 amino acids. CDR3 coding DNA: TGCGCCAGCAGCTCCGCGGGCGACGATACGCGGTATTTT. This sequence encodes CASSSAGDDTRYF.

This clonotype was seen at least ten times. The chain uses TRBV7-8 and TRBJ1-5; D unclear. CDR1 is SGHVS and CDR2 is FQNEAQ in the germline V gene. With 1 base removed from V and 2 bases from J, the gap between germline ends came to 18 bases. This CDR3 region has 18 residues. CDR3 protein: CASSLDRQLLGGNQPQHF. The CDR3, as DNA: TGTGCCAGCAGCTTAGACCGTCAGTTACTGGGCGGCAATCAGCCCCAGCATTTT.

Only a few counts were recorded for this clonotype. A much larger clone lies a single base off, so this may be a read error. This chain joins TRBV5-6 and TRBJ1-2; D is unresolved. The CDR3 runs to 12 residues. Germline assignment: CDR1 SGHDT and CDR2 YYEEEE. CDR3 residues: CAGSTPLYGYTF. CDR3 nucleotides: TGTGCCGGCAGTACCCCCCTATATGGCTACACCTTC.

This clonotype was seen a few times. This sequence may be a read error, since a much larger clone differs from it by one base. The rearrangement uses TRBV27 and TRBJ2-7, with 8 bases identical to TRBD1. CDR1 and CDR2 (germline): MNHEY, SMNVEV (reference sequence). The CDR3 sequence is 15 residues long. In nucleotides, the CDR3 is TGTGCCTGCAGTCTAGGGACAGGACCGTCCTACGAGCAGTACTTC. Translation: CACSLGTGPSYEQYF.

This clonotype was observed many times. The chain joins TRBV7-9 to TRBJ1-5; D unclear. CDR1 is SEHNR and CDR2 is FQNEAQ in the germline V gene (reference sequence). Trimming pared 1 base from V and 3 bases from J, leaving 7 bases between. The CDR3 extends over 14 amino acids. CDR3 in DNA: TGTGCCAGCAGCTTAGGCAGCCCCAATCAGCCCCAGCATTTT. Encoded protein: CASSLGSPNQPQHF. The full variable domain, with the rest looked up from reference TRBV7-9 and TRBJ1-5, is DTGVSQNPRHKITKRGQNVTFRCDPISEHNRLYWYRQTLGQGPEFLTYFQNEAQLEKSRLLSDRFSAERPKGSFSTLEIQRTEQGDSAMYLCASSLGSPNQPQHFGDGTRLSIL.

This clonotype was counted many times. The CDR3 spells CASSTGGTEAFF. CDR3 DNA: TGTGCCAGCAGCACGGGGGGCACTGAAGCTTTCTTT. V usage is TRBV6-5 and J usage is TRBJ1-1, with a weak D call TRBD1 (5 bases). The germline V gene encodes CDR1 MNHEY and CDR2 SVGAGI. CDR3 length: 12 residues. The V and J ends lost 6 bases and 4 bases respectively, with 9 bases between them.

This clonotype was counted at least ten times. V gene TRBV2 combines with J gene TRBJ2-7; a weak D match, TRBD2 (7 bases). V was cut by 7 bases and J by 6 bases, with 16 bases left in between. The CDR3 is 13 residues long. Germline V gene lookup returns CDR1 SNHLY and CDR2 FYNNEI. The chain's CDR3 is CASTLGGQSEQYF. For the CDR3, the DNA is TGTGCCAGCACCCTGGGGGGGCAGAGCGAGCAGTACTTC.

This clonotype has a handful of counts. It may be a read error: a sequence one base away is much more abundant. The chain combines TRBV6-1 with TRBJ2-1; D is perhaps TRBD1 (5 bases). The CDR3 loop spans 14 amino acids. Germline loops: CDR1 MNHNS, CDR2 SASEGT. Trimming stripped 4 bases from V and 9 bases from J, with 16 bases between. The chain's CDR3 is CASSVRGQGGEQFF. CDR3 sequence (DNA): TGTGCCAGCAGTGTTAGGGGCCAGGGCGGTGAGCAGTTCTTC.

In this sample, this clonotype turned up many times. The chain is built from TRBV6-5 and TRBJ2-3; 11 nucleotides match TRBD1. CDR3 size: 16 residues. Germline-derived CDR1 and CDR2 are MNHEY and SVGAGI. J lost 5 bases, V lost 0 bases, and 4 bases had no gene match. The CDR3 region is CASSYSGQGVGDTQYF. DNA of the CDR3: TGTGCCAGCAGTTACTCGGGACAGGGGGTGGGAGATACGCAGTATTTT.

In the case of this clonotype: Since a much larger clone is just one base distant, this may be a read error. This chain uses TRBV20-1 with TRBJ2-5, with D perhaps matching TRBD2 (6 bases). Germline loops: CDR1 DFQATT, CDR2 SNEGSKA (reference sequence). The length of the CDR3 is 10 residues. The CDR3 spells CSAKRETRYF. The CDR3 DNA is TGCAGTGCTAAACGGGAGACCCGGTACTTC.

The table lists this clonotype with many counts. The chain combines TRBV11-3 with TRBJ2-7; 9 nucleotides align to TRBD1. CDR1 is SGHNT, CDR2 YENEEA, per germline. After removal of 5 bases from V and 6 bases from J, the junction contained 17 bases not matched to a gene. This CDR3 has 17 residues. In nucleotides, the CDR3 is TGTGCCAGCAGCCTCTCGGTCCCGGGACAGGGATTTGGCGAGCAGTACTTC. This encodes CASSLSVPGQGFGEQYF.

This clonotype has a count of ten or more. V gene TRBV7-9 combines with J gene TRBJ2-6; D remains unclear. Deletions cut 2 bases from V and 0 bases from J, with 5 bases between. The CDR3 runs to 15 residues. From germline, CDR1 is SEHNR and CDR2 FQNEAQ (reference sequence). CDR3 sequence: CASSLSPSGANVLTF. The CDR3 DNA reads TGTGCCAGCAGCTTATCTCCCTCTGGGGCCAACGTCCTGACTTTC. Complete variable domain (other parts from reference TRBV7-9 and TRBJ2-6): DTGVSQNPRHKITKRGQNVTFRCDPISEHNRLYWYRQTLGQGPEFLTYFQNEAQLEKSRLLSDRFSAERPKGSFSTLEIQRTEQGDSAMYLCASSLSPSGANVLTFGAGSRLTVL.

There are many counts of this clonotype. The CDR3 spells CASSPASGNTIYF. CDR3 nucleotide sequence: TGTGCCAGCTCCCCCGCTTCTGGAAACACCATATATTTT. This chain uses TRBV6-5 with TRBJ1-3; unclear D gene. In germline, CDR1 is MNHEY, CDR2 SVGAGI. Trimming took off 8 bases at V and 1 base at J, with 9 bases between the two ends. The CDR3 has 13 amino acids.

This clonotype occurred a few times. The chain recombines TRBV5-1 with TRBJ2-3, with 9 bases that match TRBD2. V gave up 1 base and J gave up 0 bases; unmatched junction bases: 3. Germline V lookup: CDR1 SGHRS, CDR2 YFSETQ. The CDR3 runs to 16 residues. The CDR3 region has the DNA TGCGCCAGCAGCTTGCGGACTAGCGCTAGCACAGATACGCAGTATTTT. Its protein product is CASSLRTSASTDTQYF.

This clonotype was counted many times. CDR3 in amino acids: CSARDPQGGYNEQFF. In nucleotides, the CDR3 is TGCAGTGCTAGAGATCCGCAGGGGGGCTACAATGAGCAGTTCTTC. The chain carries TRBV20-1 and TRBJ2-1; D is perhaps TRBD1 (7 bases). The CDR3 runs to 15 residues. Between the trimmed V and J ends, which lost 0 bases and 3 bases, there was a span of 12 bases. Germline lookup yields CDR1 DFQATT and CDR2 SNEGSKA (reference sequence).